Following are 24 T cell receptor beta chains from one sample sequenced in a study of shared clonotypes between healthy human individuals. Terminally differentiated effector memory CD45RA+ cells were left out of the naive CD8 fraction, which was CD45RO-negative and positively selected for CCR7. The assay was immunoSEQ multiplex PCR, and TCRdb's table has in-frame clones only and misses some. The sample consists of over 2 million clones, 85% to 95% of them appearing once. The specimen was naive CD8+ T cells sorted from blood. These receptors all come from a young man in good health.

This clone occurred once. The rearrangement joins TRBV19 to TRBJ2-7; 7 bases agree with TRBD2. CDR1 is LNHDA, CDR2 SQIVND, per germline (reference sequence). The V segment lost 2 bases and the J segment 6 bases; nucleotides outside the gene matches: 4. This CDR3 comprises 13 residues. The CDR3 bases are TGTGCCAGTAGTATAAAGACGGGAGGCGAGCAGTACTTC. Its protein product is CASSIKTGGEQYF.

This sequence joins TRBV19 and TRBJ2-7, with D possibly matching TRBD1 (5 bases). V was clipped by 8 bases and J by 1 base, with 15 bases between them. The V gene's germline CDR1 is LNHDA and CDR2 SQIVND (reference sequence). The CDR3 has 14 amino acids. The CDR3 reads CASGNIGESYEQYF. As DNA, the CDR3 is TGTGCCAGTGGGAATATAGGGGAATCCTACGAGCAGTACTTC.

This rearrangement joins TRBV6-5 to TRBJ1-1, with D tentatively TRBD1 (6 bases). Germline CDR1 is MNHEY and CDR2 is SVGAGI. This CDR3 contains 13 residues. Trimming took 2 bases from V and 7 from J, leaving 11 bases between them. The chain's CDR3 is CASSYTGGGEAFF. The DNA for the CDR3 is TGTGCCAGCAGTTACACCGGGGGCGGTGAAGCTTTCTTT.

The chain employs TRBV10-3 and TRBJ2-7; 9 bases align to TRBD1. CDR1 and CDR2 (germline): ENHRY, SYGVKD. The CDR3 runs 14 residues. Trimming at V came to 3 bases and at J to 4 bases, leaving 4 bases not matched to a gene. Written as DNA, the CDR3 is TGTGCCATCAGTGAATGGGACAGGGAGTACGAGCAGTACTTC. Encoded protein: CAISEWDREYEQYF.

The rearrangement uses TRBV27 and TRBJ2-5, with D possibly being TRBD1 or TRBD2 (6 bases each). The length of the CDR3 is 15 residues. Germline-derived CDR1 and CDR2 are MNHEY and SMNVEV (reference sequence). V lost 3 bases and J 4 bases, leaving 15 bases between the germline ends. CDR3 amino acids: CASSFLRGRLETQYF. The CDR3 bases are TGTGCCAGCAGTTTCCTCCGGGGGCGTTTAGAGACCCAGTACTTC.

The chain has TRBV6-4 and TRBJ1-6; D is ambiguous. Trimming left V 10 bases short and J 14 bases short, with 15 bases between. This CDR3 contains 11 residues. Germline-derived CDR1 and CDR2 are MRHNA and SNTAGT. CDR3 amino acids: CATLRAPALHF. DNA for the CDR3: TGTGCCACCTTACGTGCCCCAGCCCTCCACTTT.

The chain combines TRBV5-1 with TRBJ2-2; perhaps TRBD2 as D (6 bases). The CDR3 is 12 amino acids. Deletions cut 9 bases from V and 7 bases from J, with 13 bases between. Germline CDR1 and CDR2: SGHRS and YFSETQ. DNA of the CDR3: TGCGCCACCCTTCGGGAGAACGGGGAGCTGTTTTTT. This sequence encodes CATLRENGELFF.

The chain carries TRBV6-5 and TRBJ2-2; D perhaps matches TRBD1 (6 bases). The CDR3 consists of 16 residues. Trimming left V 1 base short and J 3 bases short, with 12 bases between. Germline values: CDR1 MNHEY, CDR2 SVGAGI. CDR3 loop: CASSYWGGGYTGELFF. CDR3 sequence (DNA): TGTGCCAGCAGTTACTGGGGTGGGGGCTACACCGGGGAGCTGTTTTTT.

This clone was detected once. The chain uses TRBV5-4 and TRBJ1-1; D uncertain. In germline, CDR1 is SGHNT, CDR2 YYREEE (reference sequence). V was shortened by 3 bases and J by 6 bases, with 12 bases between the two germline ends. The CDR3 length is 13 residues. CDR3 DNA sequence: TGTGCCAGCAGCTCAGCCCCCCCGGCTGAAGCTTTCTTT. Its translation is CASSSAPPAEAFF.

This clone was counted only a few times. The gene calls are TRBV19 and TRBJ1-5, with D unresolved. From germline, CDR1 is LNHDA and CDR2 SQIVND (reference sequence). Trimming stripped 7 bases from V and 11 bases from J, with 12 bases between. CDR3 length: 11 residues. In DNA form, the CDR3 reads TGTGCCAGTATTGGAGGTTTTGCCCAGCATTTT. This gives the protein CASIGGFAQHF.

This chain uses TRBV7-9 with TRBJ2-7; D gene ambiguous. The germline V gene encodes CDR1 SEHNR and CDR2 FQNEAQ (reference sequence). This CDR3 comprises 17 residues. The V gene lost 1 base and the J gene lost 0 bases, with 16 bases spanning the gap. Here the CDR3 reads CASSLGVGQTLSYEQYF. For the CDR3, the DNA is TGTGCCAGCAGCTTAGGGGTCGGTCAAACGCTCTCCTACGAGCAGTACTTC.

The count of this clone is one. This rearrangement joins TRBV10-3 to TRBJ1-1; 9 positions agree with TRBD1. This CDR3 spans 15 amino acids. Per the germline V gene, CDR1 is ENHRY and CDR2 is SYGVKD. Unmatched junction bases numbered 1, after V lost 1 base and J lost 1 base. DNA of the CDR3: TGTGCCATCAGTGAGTTGGACAGGGGGAACACTGAAGCTTTCTTT. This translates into CAISELDRGNTEAFF.

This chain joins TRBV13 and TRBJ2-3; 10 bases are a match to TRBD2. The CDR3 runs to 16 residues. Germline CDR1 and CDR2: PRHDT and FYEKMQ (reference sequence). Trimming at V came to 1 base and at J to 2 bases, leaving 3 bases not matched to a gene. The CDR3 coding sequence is TGTGCCAGCAGCTTAGCACTAGCGGGGCTCACAGATACGCAGTATTTT. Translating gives CASSLALAGLTDTQYF.

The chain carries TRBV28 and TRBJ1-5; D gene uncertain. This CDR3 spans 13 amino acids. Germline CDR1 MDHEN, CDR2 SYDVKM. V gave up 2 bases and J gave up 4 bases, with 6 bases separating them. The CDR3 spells CASSLLPNQPQHF. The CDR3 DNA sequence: TGTGCCAGCAGTTTACTCCCGAATCAGCCCCAGCATTTT.

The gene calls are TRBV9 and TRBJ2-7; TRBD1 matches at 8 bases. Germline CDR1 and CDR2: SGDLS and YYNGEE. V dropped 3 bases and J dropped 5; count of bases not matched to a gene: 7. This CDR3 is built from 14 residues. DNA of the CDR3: TGTGCCAGCAGCGGCGGACAGGGAATGGACGAGCAGTACTTC. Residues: CASSGGQGMDEQYF.

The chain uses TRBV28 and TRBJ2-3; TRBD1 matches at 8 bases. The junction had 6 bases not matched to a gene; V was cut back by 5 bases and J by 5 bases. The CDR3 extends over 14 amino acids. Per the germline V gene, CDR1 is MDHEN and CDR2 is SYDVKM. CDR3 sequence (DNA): TGTGCCAGCAGTCACACAGGGGGACAAGATACGCAGTATTTT. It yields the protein CASSHTGGQDTQYF.

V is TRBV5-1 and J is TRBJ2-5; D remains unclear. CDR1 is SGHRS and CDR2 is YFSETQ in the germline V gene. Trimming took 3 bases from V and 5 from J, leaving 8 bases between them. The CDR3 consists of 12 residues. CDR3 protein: CASSYFGETQYF. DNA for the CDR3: TGCGCCAGCAGCTATTTCGGCGAGACCCAGTACTTC.

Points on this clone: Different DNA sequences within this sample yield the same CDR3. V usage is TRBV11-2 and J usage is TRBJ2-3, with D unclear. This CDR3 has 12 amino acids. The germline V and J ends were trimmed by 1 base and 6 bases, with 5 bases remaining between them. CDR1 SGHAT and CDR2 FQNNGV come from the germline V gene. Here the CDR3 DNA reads TGTGCCAGCAGCTTAGCACTTGATACGCAGTATTTT. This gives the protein CASSLALDTQYF.

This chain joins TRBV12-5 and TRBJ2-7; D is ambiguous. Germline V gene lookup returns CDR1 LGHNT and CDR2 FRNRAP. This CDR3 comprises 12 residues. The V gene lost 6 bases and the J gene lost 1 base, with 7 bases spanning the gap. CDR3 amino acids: CASGLRSYEQYF. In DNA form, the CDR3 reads TGTGCTAGTGGCCTCCGTTCCTACGAGCAGTACTTC. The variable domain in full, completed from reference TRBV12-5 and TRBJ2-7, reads DARVTQTPRHKVTEMGQEVTMRCQPILGHNTVFWYRQTMMQGLELLAYFRNRAPLDDSGMPKDRFSAEMPDATLATLKIQPSEPRDSAVYFCASGLRSYEQYFGPGTRLTVT.

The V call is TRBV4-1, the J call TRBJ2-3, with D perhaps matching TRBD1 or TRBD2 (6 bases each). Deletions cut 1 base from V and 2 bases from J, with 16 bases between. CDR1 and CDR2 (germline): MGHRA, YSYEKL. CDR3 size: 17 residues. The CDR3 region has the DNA TGCGCCAGCAGCCAAGGCCCCCCCGGGGGCTACACAGATACGCAGTATTTT. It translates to CASSQGPPGGYTDTQYF.

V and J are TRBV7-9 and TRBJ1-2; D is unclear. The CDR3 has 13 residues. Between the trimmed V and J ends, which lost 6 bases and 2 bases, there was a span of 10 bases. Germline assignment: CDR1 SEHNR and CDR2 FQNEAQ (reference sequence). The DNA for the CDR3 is TGTGCCAGCAGACCAGACAAGAACTATGGCTACACCTTC. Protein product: CASRPDKNYGYTF.

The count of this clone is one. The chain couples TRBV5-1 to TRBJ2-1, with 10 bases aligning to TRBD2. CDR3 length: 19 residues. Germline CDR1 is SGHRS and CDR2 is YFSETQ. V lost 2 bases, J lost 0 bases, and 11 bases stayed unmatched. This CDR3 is CASSLDLAGVPSSYNEQFF. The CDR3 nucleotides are TGCGCCAGCAGCTTAGATCTAGCGGGGGTCCCTAGCTCCTACAATGAGCAGTTCTTC.

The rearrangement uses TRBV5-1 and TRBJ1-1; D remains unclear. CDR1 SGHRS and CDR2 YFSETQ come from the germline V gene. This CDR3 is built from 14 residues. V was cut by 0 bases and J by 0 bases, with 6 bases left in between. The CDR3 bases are TGCGCCAGCAGCTTGGGGGCGATGAACACTGAAGCTTTCTTT. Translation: CASSLGAMNTEAFF. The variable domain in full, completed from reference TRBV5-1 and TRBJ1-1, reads KAGVTQTPRYLIKTRGQQVTLSCSPISGHRSVSWYQQTPGQGLQFLFEYFSETQRNKGNFPGRFSGRQFSNSRSEMNVSTLELGDSALYLCASSLGAMNTEAFFGQGTRLTVV.

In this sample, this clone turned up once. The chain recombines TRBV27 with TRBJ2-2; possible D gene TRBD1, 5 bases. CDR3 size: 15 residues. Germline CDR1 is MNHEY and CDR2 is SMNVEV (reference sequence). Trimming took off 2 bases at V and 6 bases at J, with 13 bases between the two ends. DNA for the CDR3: TGTGCCAGCAGTTTAGGGTCAGGGCTACCCGGGGAGCTGTTTTTT. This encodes CASSLGSGLPGELFF.